This record looks at one T cell receptor (beta chain) sequence and its context. The data were obtained in a study of control samples from healthy donors and cancer patients. TCRdb's copy holds only in-frame clones and misses some; the assay was immunoSEQ multiplex PCR. Of about 69,000 clones listed, around 92% are singletons. Per germline, CDR1 MRHNA and CDR2 SNTAGT. The J segment lost 1 base and the V segment lost 5 bases, leaving 4 bases of the junction unmatched. The CDR3 spans 14 residues. The TCR sequence derives from a man aged 55-75 years with lung cancer. The specimen sequenced was PBMCs. The V gene is TRBV6-4, the J gene TRBJ1-1, with TRBD1 matching 7 bases. Written as DNA, the CDR3 is TGTGCCAGCAGTCAAGACAGGGAGAACACTGAAGCTTTCTTT. It codes for CASSQDRENTEAFF.